Here is one T cell receptor (beta chain) with its context. The antigen remains undetermined. 60 Vbeta and 13 Jbeta primers were used in PCR. Produced via immunoSEQ multiplex PCR; TCRdb's table is partial and in-frame only. The data show approximately 190,000 clones, over 70% seen once. This sample is part of a study of cytomegalovirus exposure and HLA in healthy donors. Regarding the study as a whole: There was a cluster of highly shared sequence variants that was likely a sequencing artifact.

V lost 5 bases, J lost 6 bases, and 12 bases stayed unmatched. From germline, CDR1 is MDHEN and CDR2 SYDVKM. This CDR3 has 17 amino acids. Sequencing was carried out using PBMCs. The clonotype originates from a man aged 25-40 years in good health and CMV-seronegative. The chain carries TRBV28 and TRBJ1-4, with TRBD1 matching 10 bases. In DNA, the CDR3 is TGTGCCAGCAGTCCAAACCGGGACAGGGGCCCATATGAAAAACTGTTTTTT. Translation: CASSPNRDRGPYEKLFF.